The 25 T cell receptor beta chains reported below all come from one sample, sequenced in a study of response to subunit inactivated influenza vaccine. TCRdb reanalysed the RT-PCR reads using MiXCR and keeps one entry per CDR3 protein. This sample yields about 780,000 distinct CDR3 sequences, of which about a fifth are seen a single time; roughly 11% belongs to the top ten. The starting material was PBMCs from blood, obtained more than 4 days after vaccination. These receptors were obtained from a man in his fifties or sixties who received an inactivated influenza vaccine.

This clonotype has only a few counts. The V call is TRBV5-1, the J call TRBJ2-5; 9 nucleotides agree with TRBD2. Germline V gene data show CDR1 as SGHRS and CDR2 as YFSETQ. The CDR3 spans 16 residues. V was clipped by 2 bases and J by 0 bases; unmatched bases: 5. CDR3 sequence: CASSLGTSLYQETQYF. For the CDR3, the DNA is TGCGCCAGCAGCTTAGGGACTAGCCTCTACCAAGAGACCCAGTACTTC.

This clonotype was detected only a few times. The V gene is TRBV6-2 or TRBV6-3, the J gene TRBJ1-1, with D unresolved. The V gene's germline CDR1 is MNHEY and CDR2 SVGEGT. The CDR3 loop spans 14 amino acids. V was pared by 5 bases and J by 3 bases, with 13 bases between. CDR3: CASSDGRLDTEAFF. CDR3 bases: TGTGCCAGCAGTGACGGTCGCCTGGACACTGAAGCTTTCTTT.

This chain joins TRBV20-1 and TRBJ1-2, with unresolved D. The CDR3 runs 15 residues. The V gene's germline CDR1 is DFQATT and CDR2 SNEGSKA (reference sequence). The V end lost 6 bases, the J end lost 7 bases, and 24 bases lay between the germline ends. The CDR3 sequence: CSASFNSGGMAGYTF. CDR3 sequence (DNA): TGCAGTGCCAGTTTTAACTCGGGCGGAATGGCTGGCTACACCTTC.

The chain couples TRBV5-5 to TRBJ1-1; 7 positions agree with TRBD1. This CDR3 is built from 14 residues. Germline trimming cut 3 bases from V and 5 bases from J; bases unmatched to any gene: 7. The germline CDR1 and CDR2 sequences are SGHKS and YYEKEE (reference sequence). The CDR3, as DNA: TGTGCCAGCAGCTCGGAGACAGGGCGGACTGAAGCTTTCTTT. This translates into CASSSETGRTEAFF.

This clonotype was counted between two and nine times. The CDR3 sequence: CAIRQAIQETQYF. The CDR3 DNA reads as TGTGCCATCAGACAAGCGATACAAGAGACCCAGTACTTC. V is TRBV10-3 and J is TRBJ2-5; no firm D call. The CDR3 is 13 amino acids. V lost 6 bases, J lost 2 bases, and 10 bases lay in between. In germline, CDR1 is ENHRY, CDR2 SYGVKD.

A few counts support this clonotype. The V call is TRBV4-3, the J call TRBJ2-1; unclear D gene. The length of the CDR3 is 15 residues. Germline lookup yields CDR1 LGHNA and CDR2 YSLEER. V was pared by 4 bases and J by 5 bases, with 15 bases between. CDR3 residues: CASSPSPFTNNEQFF. CDR3 DNA sequence: TGCGCCAGCAGCCCCTCGCCCTTCACTAACAATGAGCAGTTCTTC.

The genes are TRBV20-1 and TRBJ1-2; D possibly corresponds to TRBD1 (6 bases). The V and J ends lost 3 bases and 2 bases respectively, with 34 bases between them. Per the germline V gene, CDR1 is DFQATT and CDR2 is SNEGSKA (reference sequence). The CDR3 has 21 amino acids. The CDR3 DNA reads as TGCAGTGCTAGTGTCACTCCTCGGGGGCCCGCTATTCGGCCTTTAAACTATGGCTACACCTTC. This codes for CSASVTPRGPAIRPLNYGYTF.

The chain is built from TRBV4-3 and TRBJ2-6; tentative D call: TRBD2 (5 bases). This CDR3 has 16 amino acids. V was pared by 4 bases and J by 4 bases, with 14 bases between. Germline loops: CDR1 LGHNA, CDR2 YSLEER. In nucleotides, the CDR3 is TGCGCCAGCAGCCTCCTCACGGGGAACGGGGCCAACGTCCTGACTTTC. It yields the protein CASSLLTGNGANVLTF.

Many counts were recorded for this clonotype. The chain combines TRBV7-2 with TRBJ2-1; possible D gene TRBD2, 6 bases. This CDR3 spans 13 amino acids. Germline V gene lookup returns CDR1 SGHTA and CDR2 FQGNSA. V was shortened by 4 bases and J by 3 bases, with 7 bases between the two germline ends. CDR3 sequence: CASSSSDYNEQFF. CDR3 in DNA: TGTGCCAGCAGCTCTAGCGACTACAATGAGCAGTTCTTC.

The chain employs TRBV27 and TRBJ2-7; 8 nucleotides match TRBD2. CDR1 MNHEY and CDR2 SMNVEV come from the germline V gene (reference sequence). V shed 8 bases and J 2 bases; nucleotides not matched to a gene: 8. This CDR3 has 14 residues. The CDR3 here is CASSLLAAPYEQYF. The CDR3 DNA is TGTGCCAGCTCGTTACTAGCGGCGCCCTACGAGCAGTACTTC.

This clonotype was seen a few times. J is TRBJ2-5 and V is TRBV12-3 or TRBV12-4; the D is unclear. Trimming removed 5 bases at V and 5 bases at J, with 24 bases between. This CDR3 has 17 amino acids. Written as DNA, the CDR3 is TGTGCCAGCAGTCGAACACCAAGGGCCCTAGATGGGGAGACCCAGTACTTC. It translates to CASSRTPRALDGETQYF.

V gene TRBV28 combines with J gene TRBJ1-1, with D unresolved. The CDR3 sequence is 10 residues long. Germline-derived CDR1 and CDR2 are MDHEN and SYDVKM. V was clipped by 7 bases and J by 9 bases, with 9 bases between them. The CDR3, as DNA: TGTGCCAGCATCGGGTATAAAGCTTTCTTT. This gives the protein CASIGYKAFF.

The J gene is TRBJ2-3, the V gene TRBV14, with D perhaps matching TRBD2 (6 bases). Germline lookup yields CDR1 SGHDN and CDR2 FVKESK. This CDR3 is 15 amino acids long. V gave up 3 bases and J gave up 0 bases, with 10 bases separating them. The CDR3 sequence: CASSHGGSSTDTQYF. The CDR3, as DNA: TGTGCCAGCAGCCATGGGGGGTCTAGCACAGATACGCAGTATTTT.

A word on this clonotype: Given a much more abundant clone one base away, this may be a read error. The genes are TRBV5-1 and TRBJ2-3, with no clear D. The CDR3 consists of 13 residues. Per germline, CDR1 SGHRS and CDR2 YFSETQ. The CDR3 coding sequence is TGCGCCAGCAAGTGGGGTAGCACAGATAAGCAGTATTTT. Translation gives CASKWGSTDKQYF.

V is TRBV29-1 and J is TRBJ2-7, with TRBD2 identical over 11 bases. V was pared by 4 bases and J by 1 base, with 3 bases of the junction left unmatched. This CDR3 spans 14 amino acids. Germline-derived CDR1 and CDR2 are SQVTM and ANQGSEA. CDR3 amino acids: CSVGGLAASYEQYF. In DNA form, the CDR3 reads TGCAGCGTTGGGGGACTAGCGGCTTCCTACGAGCAGTACTTC.

The chain links TRBV28 to TRBJ2-7; D is undetermined. Between the trimmed V and J ends, which lost 7 bases and 0 bases, there was a span of 10 bases. This CDR3 contains 13 residues. Germline V gives CDR1 MDHEN, CDR2 SYDVKM. The CDR3 sequence is CASKTRSSYEQYF. CDR3 coding DNA: TGTGCCAGCAAGACAAGGAGCTCCTACGAGCAGTACTTC.

The genes are TRBV7-2 and TRBJ2-5, with TRBD2 matching over 10 bases. Unmatched junction bases numbered 4, after V lost 0 bases and J lost 3 bases. In germline, CDR1 is SGHTA, CDR2 FQGNSA. This CDR3 is 16 amino acids long. The CDR3 reads CASSLAIGLAEETQYF. The DNA of the CDR3 is TGTGCCAGCAGCTTAGCTATAGGACTAGCGGAAGAGACCCAGTACTTC.

This clonotype was seen a few times. Here the CDR3 reads CSARDQGETQYF. The CDR3 coding sequence is TGCAGTGCTAGAGATCAGGGGGAGACCCAGTACTTC. The rearrangement joins TRBV20-1 to TRBJ2-5; perhaps TRBD1 as D (6 bases). Trimming pared 0 bases from V and 5 bases from J, leaving 7 bases between. Germline V lookup: CDR1 DFQATT, CDR2 SNEGSKA (reference sequence). The CDR3 covers 12 residues.

This clonotype occurred a few times. This sequence joins TRBV6-2 or TRBV6-3 and TRBJ1-5, with 7 bases aligning to TRBD1. Per germline, CDR1 MNHEY and CDR2 SVGEGT. J gave up 3 bases and V 6 bases, and 11 bases lay outside the gene matches. The CDR3 length is 16 residues. This chain's CDR3 is CASRPTRTGANQPQHF. In DNA, the CDR3 is TGTGCCAGCAGACCAACAAGGACAGGAGCCAATCAGCCCCAGCATTTT.

This clonotype was observed a single time. One junction end disagrees with the germline gene, perhaps due to a read error. V usage is TRBV7-2 and J usage is TRBJ2-1; D perhaps matches TRBD2 (6 bases). The germline V gene has CDR1 SGHTA and CDR2 FQGNSA. The CDR3 loop spans 15 amino acids. In nucleotides, the CDR3 is TGTGCCAGCATCTTAGGAGGGAGTAGGTACAATGAGCAGTTCTTC. Translating gives CASILGGSRYNEQFF.

In this sample, this clonotype turned up a few times. The rearrangement links TRBV7-8 to TRBJ2-7; D is tentatively TRBD1 or TRBD2 (5 bases each). Trimming took 5 bases from V and 5 from J, leaving 13 bases between them. Germline values: CDR1 SGHVS, CDR2 FQNEAQ. The CDR3 runs 13 residues. The CDR3 sequence is CASSHRDGNEQYF. In DNA, the CDR3 is TGTGCCAGCAGCCACCGGGACGGCAACGAGCAGTACTTC.

The rearrangement joins TRBV6-1 to TRBJ2-2, with TRBD2 matching 15 bases. The CDR3 has 16 residues. Germline V gene lookup returns CDR1 MNHNS and CDR2 SASEGT. V gave up 6 bases and J gave up 5 bases; unmatched junction bases: 4. The CDR3, as DNA: TGTGCCAGCAGACACGGACTAGCGGGAGGGACCGGGGAGCTGTTTTTT. It translates to CASRHGLAGGTGELFF.

This clonotype turned up a few times. CDR3 DNA sequence: TGTGCCAGCAGTTACGGTCGGGACGAGCAGTACTTC. It codes for CASSYGRDEQYF. V and J are TRBV6-2 or TRBV6-3 and TRBJ2-7; D not certain. The V end was cut by 2 bases, the J end by 5 bases, with 7 bases between. Germline V gene lookup returns CDR1 MNHEY and CDR2 SVGEGT. This CDR3 is built from 12 residues.

This clonotype turned up a few times. This chain connects TRBV27 to TRBJ2-1, with 7 positions matching TRBD1. CDR1 and CDR2 (germline): MNHEY, SMNVEV (reference sequence). J lost 9 bases, V lost 2 bases, and 7 bases had no gene match. CDR3 length: 14 amino acids. CDR3 protein: CASSLGLRDSEQFF. The CDR3 coding sequence is TGTGCCAGCAGTTTAGGCTTACGGGACAGTGAGCAGTTCTTC.

This clonotype was recorded at least ten times. This chain joins TRBV7-2 and TRBJ1-1, with D unclear. The CDR3 consists of 14 residues. The V gene's germline CDR1 is SGHTA and CDR2 FQGNSA. With 5 bases removed from V and 5 bases from J, the gap between germline ends came to 15 bases. CDR3 nucleotide sequence: TGTGCCAGCAGCACGGAGCGGTCATCGACTGAAGCTTTCTTT. The encoded protein is CASSTERSSTEAFF.